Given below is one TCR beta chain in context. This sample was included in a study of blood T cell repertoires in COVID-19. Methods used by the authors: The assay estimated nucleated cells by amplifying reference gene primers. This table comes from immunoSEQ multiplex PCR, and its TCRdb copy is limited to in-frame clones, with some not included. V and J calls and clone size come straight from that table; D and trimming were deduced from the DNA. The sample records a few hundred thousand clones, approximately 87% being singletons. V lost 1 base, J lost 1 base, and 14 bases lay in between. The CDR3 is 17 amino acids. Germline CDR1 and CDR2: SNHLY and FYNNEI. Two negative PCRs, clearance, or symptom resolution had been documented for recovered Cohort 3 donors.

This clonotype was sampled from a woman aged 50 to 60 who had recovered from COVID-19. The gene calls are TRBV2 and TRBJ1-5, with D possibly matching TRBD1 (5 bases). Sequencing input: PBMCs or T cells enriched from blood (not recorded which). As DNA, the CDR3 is TGTGCCAGCAGTGAAGTGTTAGGGGAGGGAAGCAATCAGCCCCAGCATTTT. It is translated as CASSEVLGEGSNQPQHF. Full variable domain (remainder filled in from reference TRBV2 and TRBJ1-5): EPEVTQTPSHQVTQMGQEVILRCVPISNHLYFYWYRQILGQKVEFLVSFYNNEISEKSEIFDDQFSVERPDGSNFTLKIRSTKLEDSAMYFCASSEVLGEGSNQPQHFGDGTRLSIL.